This is a list of T cell receptor beta chains from one sample in a study of T cell repertoires in cytomegalovirus infection. TCRdb reprocessed the reads via MiXCR and lists one record per CDR3 protein. The sample shows about 890,000 distinct CDR3 sequences, 30% to 40% of them seen only once. No cognate antigen is known for these TCRs. The material was cultured CD8+ T cells from PBMCs, obtained from culture after CMV antigen stimulation. The receptor source for this set is a human donor in good health (CMV status not recorded). Some clones in this sample may be carry-over from other donors' samples. Both conserved end residues are part of each CDR3. Fields, in order: D gene, V gene, clone size, J gene, CDR3 DNA, CDR3 protein. The D gene is left open where the match is weak. Not every row has a clone size; where given, it reads once, few, many or a size class.

TRBD1	TRBV20-1	few	TRBJ1-2	TGCAGTGCCATGGACAGGGTGCAGAACTATGGCTACACCTTC	CSAMDRVQNYGYTF
.	TRBV6-2/TRBV6-3	few	TRBJ1-1	TGTGCCAGCAGCCAATTAAGGAACACTGAAGCTTTCTTT	CASSQLRNTEAFF
.	TRBV7-9	many	TRBJ2-3	TGTGCCAGCAGTTCGAAGAGTGGGAGCACAGATACGCAGTATTTT	CASSSKSGSTDTQYF
TRBD1	TRBV14	.	TRBJ1-2	TGTGCCAGCAGCCAAGCGGGACAGGGGTTTTTTTATGGCTACACCTTC	CASSQAGQGFFYGYTF
TRBD1	TRBV10-3	few	TRBJ2-7	TGTGCCATCAGTGACCCGGACAGGTCCCACGAGCAGTACTTC	CAISDPDRSHEQYF
TRBD1	TRBV29-1	.	TRBJ2-7	TGCAGCGCACTCGGGACAGCTTCCTACGAGCAGTACTTC	CSALGTASYEQYF
.	TRBV6-1	.	TRBJ1-5	TGTGCCAGCAGTTCCCACGCCGGGAATAGCAATCAGCCCCAGCATTTT	CASSSHAGNSNQPQHF
.	TRBV13	.	TRBJ1-5	TGTGCCAGCAGCTTAGGCAGGACTACCAATCAGCCCCAGCATTTT	CASSLGRTTNQPQHF
.	TRBV10-3	few	TRBJ2-2	TGTGCCATCAGTGAGGAGAATTTTACCGGGGAGCTGTTTTTT	CAISEENFTGELFF
.	TRBV7-2	many	TRBJ1-4	TGTGCCAGCAGACCCAAGGGGTGGTTTGGTGAAAAACTGTTTTTT	CASRPKGWFGEKLFF
.	TRBV12-3/TRBV12-4	few	TRBJ1-2	TGTGCCAGCAGTTTAAACCCAGCCGGGGGCAACTATGGCTACACCTTC	CASSLNPAGGNYGYTF
TRBD2	TRBV6-6	.	TRBJ2-5	TGTGCCAGCAGTCCCCTGGGAGCGGGGTTCGGAGAGACCCAGTACTTC	CASSPLGAGFGETQYF
.	TRBV2	.	TRBJ1-1	TGTGCCAGGGACGGCTCAGGGCTTGAAGCTTTCTTT	CARDGSGLEAFF
TRBD2	TRBV19	few	TRBJ2-1	TGTGCCAGGAGTAAGACGGGGGGGCTTAGGAATGAGCAGTTCTTC	CARSKTGGLRNEQFF
TRBD1	TRBV27	few	TRBJ2-5	TGTGCCAGCAGTTGGAAAGGGCCCCGGGACAGGGGGCGTGAGACCCAGTACTTC	CASSWKGPRDRGRETQYF
.	TRBV7-8	few	TRBJ1-5	TGTGCCAGCAGCGAACTGTACAGGGAGAGCAATCAGCCCCAGCATTTT	CASSELYRESNQPQHF
.	TRBV9	.	TRBJ1-5	TGTGCCAACAGCCGCGGGGGGGGAGGTCAGCACCAGCATTTT	CANSRGGGGQHQHF
.	TRBV6-5	.	TRBJ2-2	TGTGCCAGCAGTTACGACCTGGGGGCGGGCACCGGGGAGCTGTTTTTT	CASSYDLGAGTGELFF
.	TRBV27	.	TRBJ2-1	TGTGCCAGCAGCTACCGCAGGGGTTACGAGCAGTTCTTC	CASSYRRGYEQFF
.	TRBV19	.	TRBJ1-4	TGTGTCAATAGTAAGACAGGATACGCAACTAATGAAAAACTGTTTTTT	CVNSKTGYATNEKLFF
TRBD2	TRBV4-1	.	TRBJ2-3	TGCGCCAGCAGCCAAGATTTACTAGCGGGGCTCGCAGATACGCAGTATTTT	CASSQDLLAGLADTQYF
.	TRBV15	few	TRBJ2-5	TGTGCCACCAGCAGAGATAGGGGGGCGGACAGAGAGACCCAGTACTTC	CATSRDRGADRETQYF
.	TRBV12-3/TRBV12-4	few	TRBJ2-5	TGTGCCAGCAGTCTCCACCTTTCAGAGACCCAGTACTTC	CASSLHLSETQYF
.	TRBV7-9	.	TRBJ2-2	TGTGCCAGCAGCTTCTCGGGGCGACGCCCTCCCGGGGAGCTGTTTTTT	CASSFSGRRPPGELFF
.	TRBV27	.	TRBJ1-1	TGTGCCAGCAGTTTATCCACAGAAGGAAACACTGAAGCTTTCTTT	CASSLSTEGNTEAFF
.	TRBV7-3	once	TRBJ1-1	TGTGCCAGCAACGGACCGTGGGCGGTTCTCGGGGCTTTCTTT	CASNGPWAVLGAFF
.	TRBV15	once	TRBJ1-5	TGTGCCACCAGCGGGGGAGGCAATCAGCCCCAGCATTTT	CATSGGGNQPQHF
.	TRBV7-9	.	TRBJ2-2	TGTGCCAGCAGCTACGGACGGCTTACCGCGAACACCGGGGAGCTGTTTTTT	CASSYGRLTANTGELFF
.	TRBV27	.	TRBJ2-2	TGTGCCAGCAGTTCCTGGGCCTACAGGGAAGGGGAGCTGTTTTTT	CASSSWAYREGELFF
.	TRBV6-2/TRBV6-3	.	TRBJ1-5	TGTGCCAGCAGTTACGGCGAGGGGCCTCAGCCCCAGCATTTT	CASSYGEGPQPQHF
.	TRBV4-1	.	TRBJ1-2	TGCGCCAGCAGCCAGGCCGAGGGACCTAACTATGGCTACACCTTC	CASSQAEGPNYGYTF
.	TRBV6-2/TRBV6-3	many	TRBJ2-2	TGTGCCAGCAGTTCCCTGAGGGTATCACAGGAGGCGAACACCGGGGAGCTGTTTTTT	CASSSLRVSQEANTGELFF
TRBD2	TRBV4-1	.	TRBJ2-7	TGCGCCAGCAGCTCAGCGGGACCGGCCACCTACGAGCAGTACTTC	CASSSAGPATYEQYF
.	TRBV7-9	few	TRBJ1-1	TGTGCCAGCGGGGTGAGGGGCACTGAAGCTTTCTTT	CASGVRGTEAFF
TRBD2	TRBV2	.	TRBJ2-7	TGTGCCAGAAGCGGGGGACACTCCTACGAGCAGTACTTC	CARSGGHSYEQYF
TRBD1	TRBV19	.	TRBJ1-5	TGTGCCAGTAGTATAGAACCGGACAGGGGGAATCAGCCCCAGCATTTT	CASSIEPDRGNQPQHF
TRBD1	TRBV4-3	.	TRBJ1-6	TGCGCCAGCAGCCCCGGACAGGGTCCATCCAATTCACCCCTCCACTTT	CASSPGQGPSNSPLHF
.	TRBV7-6	few	TRBJ1-2	TGTGCCAGCAGCCCCCCCGGGGAAAGCTATGGCTACACCTTC	CASSPPGESYGYTF
.	TRBV3-1	.	TRBJ2-5	TGTGCCAGCAGCCAAGTCCCTTTTCGGGAGACCCAGTACTTC	CASSQVPFRETQYF
.	TRBV2	few	TRBJ2-1	TGTGCCAGCAGTGAAAGGACCTATACGCACAATGAGCAGTTCTTC	CASSERTYTHNEQFF
TRBD1	TRBV2	.	TRBJ2-2	TGTGCCAGCAGTGAATGGGACAGAGCGAACACCGGGGAGCTGTTTTTT	CASSEWDRANTGELFF
TRBD1	TRBV10-3	few	TRBJ2-6	TGTGCCATCAGTGAGTTTCGACAGGGGGCCTCGTCTGGGGCCAACGTCCTGACTTTC	CAISEFRQGASSGANVLTF
.	TRBV15	few	TRBJ1-5	TGTGCCACCAGCAGAGATGGTGTCGGTCAGCCCCAGCATTTT	CATSRDGVGQPQHF
.	TRBV11-2	few	TRBJ2-1	TGTGCCAGCAGCTCCCTGGGGCACCGGGAGCAGTTCTTC	CASSSLGHREQFF
TRBD2	TRBV27	few	TRBJ2-1	TGTGCCAGCAGTCCGACTAGCGGGCCTTCCGGAAAGTCCTACAATGAGCAGTTCTTC	CASSPTSGPSGKSYNEQFF